This T cell receptor (beta chain) was recovered during a study of T cell responses to AZD1222 COVID-19 vaccine. General study findings and limits: Females made up more of the donors, who were largely white British, and clonal diversity may have come out too low. Baseline antibody screening turned up just a handful of seropositive AZD1222 recipients. Spike-specific TCR breadth and depth rose after two AZD1222 doses. Spike-wide coverage was observed for vaccine-associated CD4 TCRs, with dominant responses at 160-218 and 743-854.

To note about this clone: Its matching antigen is unknown.

Sequencing was performed with immunoSEQ multiplex PCR; in TCRdb, only in-frame clones are kept and a portion is missing. This sample has 170,000 or so clones, with 90% found just once. V dropped 5 bases and J dropped 1; count of bases not matched to a gene: 4. Germline V gene data show CDR1 as ENHRY and CDR2 as SYGVKD. The CDR3 sequence is 14 residues long. The specimen comprised peripheral blood, sampled on day 0 of AZD1222 vaccination. The sequence was collected from an adult in good health. The chain employs TRBV10-3 and TRBJ1-1; 7 bases align to TRBD1. CDR3 bases: TGTGCCATCAGTTCCGGGACAGAGAACACTGAAGCTTTCTTT. Amino acid sequence: CAISSGTENTEAFF.